Presented here are 9 T cell receptor beta chains from one specimen sequenced in a study of T cells in Graves' hyperthyroidism and ophthalmopathy. From RNA transcripts, TCR beta CDR3 regions were amplified. The HTBI primer set drove a first-round RT-PCR of the TCR CDR3. TCRdb re-analysed the multiplex PCR reads in MiXCR, keeping a single row per CDR3 protein. The sample has some 490,000 distinct CDR3 sequences, around a fifth seen once; the top ten hold 49%. Sequencing was done on a sample of blood. The receptors were gathered from a woman in her seventies with Graves' ophthalmopathy.

This clonotype appeared a few times. The CDR3 is CASSEGLAGNPDYNEQFF. The CDR3 DNA is TGTGCCAGCAGTGAGGGACTAGCGGGAAATCCCGACTACAATGAGCAGTTCTTC. V and J are TRBV2 and TRBJ2-1, with 13 nucleotides matching TRBD2. Germline V gene data show CDR1 as SNHLY and CDR2 as FYNNEI. This CDR3 has 18 amino acids. Trimming took 3 bases from V and 3 from J; bases not matched to a gene: 8. Supplemented by reference TRBV2 and TRBJ2-1, the full variable domain reads EPEVTQTPSHQVTQMGQEVILRCVPISNHLYFYWYRQILGQKVEFLVSFYNNEISEKSEIFDDQFSVERPDGSNFTLKIRSTKLEDSAMYFCASSEGLAGNPDYNEQFFGPGTRLTVL.

This clonotype was counted at least ten times. The genes are TRBV9 and TRBJ1-1; D perhaps matches TRBD1 (6 bases). The CDR3 consists of 16 residues. Germline CDR1 is SGDLS and CDR2 is YYNGEE. V was cut by 0 bases and J by 3 bases, with 15 bases left in between. In DNA form, the CDR3 reads TGTGCCAGCAGCGTAGCCGCACAGGGCGGGGACACTGAAGCTTTCTTT. This encodes CASSVAAQGGDTEAFF.

V gene TRBV20-1 combines with J gene TRBJ2-3, with D possibly being TRBD2 (6 bases). The V end lost 3 bases, the J end lost 1 base, and 8 bases lay between the germline ends. Germline loops: CDR1 DFQATT, CDR2 SNEGSKA (reference sequence). The CDR3 totals 13 residues. The CDR3 DNA is TGCAGTGCTAGTTGGGGGGGCACAGATACGCAGTATTTT. Translating gives CSASWGGTDTQYF.

The CDR3 here is CASRDTVSGNTIYF. The CDR3 nucleotides read TGTGCCAGCCGGGACACGGTCTCTGGAAACACCATATATTTT. The chain employs TRBV28 and TRBJ1-3; D possibly corresponds to TRBD1 (6 bases). The CDR3 loop spans 14 amino acids. V lost 8 bases and J lost 0, with 11 bases in between. Germline V gives CDR1 MDHEN, CDR2 SYDVKM.

This clonotype was counted ten times or more. This chain connects TRBV7-2 to TRBJ1-4, with a tentative D call TRBD1 (6 bases). Germline V gene lookup returns CDR1 SGHTA and CDR2 FQGNSA. V gave up 1 base and J gave up 8 bases, with 11 bases separating them. This CDR3 is 14 amino acids long. As DNA, the CDR3 is TGTGCCAGCAGCTTAGGGCCGGGGGCGGAAAAACTGTTTTTT. Protein: CASSLGPGAEKLFF. Drawing the rest from reference TRBV7-2 and TRBJ1-4, the complete variable domain is GAGVSQSPSNKVTEKGKDVELRCDPISGHTALYWYRQSLGQGLEFLIYFQGNSAPDKSGLPSDRFSAERTGGSVSTLTIQRTQQEDSAVYLCASSLGPGAEKLFFGSGTQLSVL.

The rearrangement joins TRBV18 to TRBJ1-5; a weak D match, TRBD1 (5 bases). Per germline, CDR1 KGHSH and CDR2 LQKENI. The CDR3 runs 15 residues. Between the trimmed V and J ends, which lost 5 bases and 4 bases, there was a span of 15 bases. The CDR3 here is CASSARRGGNQPQHF. The CDR3 DNA reads as TGTGCCAGCTCAGCGAGGAGGGGAGGTAATCAGCCCCAGCATTTT.

The gene calls are TRBV5-1 and TRBJ2-4, with 13 bases aligning to TRBD2. V dropped 3 bases and J dropped 3; count of bases not matched to a gene: 3. CDR1 and CDR2 from the germline V gene are SGHRS and YFSETQ. This CDR3 comprises 16 residues. CDR3 nucleotide sequence: TGCGCCAGCAGCTCTGGGACTAGCGGGATCAAAAACATTCAGTACTTC. Translating gives CASSSGTSGIKNIQYF.

This clonotype was found a few times. This rearrangement joins TRBV7-2 to TRBJ1-1; 9 bases match TRBD1. This CDR3 is built from 15 residues. The trim removed 7 bases at V and 1 base at J, leaving 7 bases unmatched. Germline CDR1 SGHTA, CDR2 FQGNSA. The CDR3 reads CASIPDRGRNTEAFF. CDR3 sequence (DNA): TGTGCCAGCATCCCTGACAGGGGGAGGAACACTGAAGCTTTCTTT.

In regard to this clonotype: Possible read error: a much larger clone is one base away. The chain combines TRBV15 with TRBJ2-5; D unresolved. The germline V gene encodes CDR1 LNHNV and CDR2 YYDKDF (reference sequence). V lost 0 bases, J lost 5 bases, and 16 bases lay in between. The CDR3 has 16 amino acids. DNA for the CDR3: TGTGCCACCAGCAGAGATGGAACGTGGGTCAGGGAGACCCAGTACTTC. It codes for CATSRDGTWVRETQYF.